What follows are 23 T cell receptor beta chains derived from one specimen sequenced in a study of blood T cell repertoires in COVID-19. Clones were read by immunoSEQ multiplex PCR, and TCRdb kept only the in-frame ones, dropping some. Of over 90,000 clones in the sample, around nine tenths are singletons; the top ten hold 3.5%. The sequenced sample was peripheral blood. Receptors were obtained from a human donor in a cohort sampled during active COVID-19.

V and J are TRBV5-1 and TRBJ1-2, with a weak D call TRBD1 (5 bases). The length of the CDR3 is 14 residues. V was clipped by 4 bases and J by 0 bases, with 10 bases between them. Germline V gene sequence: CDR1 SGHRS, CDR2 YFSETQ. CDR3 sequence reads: CASSPGEPNYGYTF. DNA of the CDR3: TGCGCCAGCAGCCCGGGGGAGCCTAACTATGGCTACACCTTC.

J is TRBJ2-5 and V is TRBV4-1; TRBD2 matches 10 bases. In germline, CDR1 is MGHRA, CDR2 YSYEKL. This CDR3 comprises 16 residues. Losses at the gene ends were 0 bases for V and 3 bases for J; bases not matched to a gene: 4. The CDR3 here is CASSQDRLAGEETQYF. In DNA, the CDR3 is TGCGCCAGCAGCCAAGATCGGCTAGCGGGGGAAGAGACCCAGTACTTC.

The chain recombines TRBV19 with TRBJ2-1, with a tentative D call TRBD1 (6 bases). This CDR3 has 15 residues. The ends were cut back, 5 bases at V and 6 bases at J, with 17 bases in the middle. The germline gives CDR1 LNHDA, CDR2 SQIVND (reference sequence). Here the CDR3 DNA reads TGTGCCAGTAGTCCCCACCTCAGGGGTTCCAATGAGCAGTTCTTC. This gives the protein CASSPHLRGSNEQFF.

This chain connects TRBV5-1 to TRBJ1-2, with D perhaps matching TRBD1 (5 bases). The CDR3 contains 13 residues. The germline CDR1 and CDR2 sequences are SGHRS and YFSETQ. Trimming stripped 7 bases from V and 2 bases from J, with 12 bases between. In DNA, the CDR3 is TGCGCCAGCGGTAGGGAGGGGAACTATGGCTACACCTTC. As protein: CASGREGNYGYTF.

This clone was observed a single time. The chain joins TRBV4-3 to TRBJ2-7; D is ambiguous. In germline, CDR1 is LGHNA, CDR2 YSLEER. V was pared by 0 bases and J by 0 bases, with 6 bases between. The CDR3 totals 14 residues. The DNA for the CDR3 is TGCGCCAGCAGCCAAGATCGCAGCTCCTACGAGCAGTACTTC. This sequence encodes CASSQDRSSYEQYF.

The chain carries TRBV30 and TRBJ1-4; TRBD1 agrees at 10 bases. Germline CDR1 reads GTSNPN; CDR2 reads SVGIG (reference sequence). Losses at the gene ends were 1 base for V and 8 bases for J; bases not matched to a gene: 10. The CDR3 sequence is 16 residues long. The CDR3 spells CAWSESLGTGEEKLFF. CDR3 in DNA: TGTGCCTGGAGTGAGTCTTTAGGGACAGGGGAAGAAAAACTGTTTTTT.

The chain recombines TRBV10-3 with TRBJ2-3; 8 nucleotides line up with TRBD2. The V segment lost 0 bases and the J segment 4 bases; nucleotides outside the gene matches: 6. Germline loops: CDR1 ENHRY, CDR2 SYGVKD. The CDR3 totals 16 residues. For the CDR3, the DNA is TGTGCCATCAGTGAGTCGAAGAGCGGGAGTCCAGATACGCAGTATTTT. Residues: CAISESKSGSPDTQYF.

CDR3 region: CATEDRVDTGELFF. As DNA, the CDR3 is TGTGCCACCGAAGACAGGGTAGACACCGGGGAGCTGTTTTTT. V usage is TRBV25-1 and J usage is TRBJ2-2, with 7 bases that match TRBD1. CDR1 is MGHDK, CDR2 SYGVNS, per germline. This CDR3 spans 14 amino acids. The V segment lost 10 bases and the J segment 3 bases; nucleotides outside the gene matches: 8.

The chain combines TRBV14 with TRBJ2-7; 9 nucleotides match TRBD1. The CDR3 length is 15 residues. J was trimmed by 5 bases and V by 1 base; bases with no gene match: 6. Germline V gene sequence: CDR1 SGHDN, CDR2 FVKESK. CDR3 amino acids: CASSQGGTGFDEQYF. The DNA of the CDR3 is TGTGCCAGCAGCCAAGGGGGGACAGGGTTCGACGAGCAGTACTTC.

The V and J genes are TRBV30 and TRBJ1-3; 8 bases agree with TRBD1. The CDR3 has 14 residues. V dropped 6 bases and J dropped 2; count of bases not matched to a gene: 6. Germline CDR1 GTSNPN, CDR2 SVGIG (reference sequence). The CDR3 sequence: CACSSGGAGNTIYF. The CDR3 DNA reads TGTGCCTGTAGTTCAGGGGGCGCTGGAAACACCATATATTTT.

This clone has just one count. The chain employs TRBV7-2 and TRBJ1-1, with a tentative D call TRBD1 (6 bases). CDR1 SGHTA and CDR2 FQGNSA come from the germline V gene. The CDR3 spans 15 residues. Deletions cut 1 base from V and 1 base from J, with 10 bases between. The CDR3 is CASSLVGAPNTEAFF. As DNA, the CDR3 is TGTGCCAGCAGCTTAGTGGGGGCCCCGAACACTGAAGCTTTCTTT.

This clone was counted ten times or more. CDR3 amino acids: CASSQDKLGLLSHEQYF. CDR3 coding DNA: TGCGCCAGCAGCCAAGATAAACTGGGACTTTTATCCCACGAGCAGTACTTC. J is TRBJ2-7 and V is TRBV4-3; tentative D call: TRBD2 (6 bases). The length of the CDR3 is 17 residues. V lost 0 bases and J lost 5, with 20 bases in between. The germline CDR1 and CDR2 sequences are LGHNA and YSLEER.

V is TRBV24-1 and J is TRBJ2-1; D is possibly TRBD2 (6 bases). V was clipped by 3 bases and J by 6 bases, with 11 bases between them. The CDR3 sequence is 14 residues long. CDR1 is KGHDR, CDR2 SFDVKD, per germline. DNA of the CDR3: TGTGCCACCAGTGATGCGGGACGTCTCAATGAGCAGTTCTTC. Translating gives CATSDAGRLNEQFF.

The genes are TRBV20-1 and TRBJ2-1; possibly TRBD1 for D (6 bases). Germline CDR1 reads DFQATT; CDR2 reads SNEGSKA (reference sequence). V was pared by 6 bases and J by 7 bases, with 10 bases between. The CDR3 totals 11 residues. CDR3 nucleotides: TGCAGTGCGGCCCAGGGGAATGAGCAGTTCTTC. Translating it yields CSAAQGNEQFF.

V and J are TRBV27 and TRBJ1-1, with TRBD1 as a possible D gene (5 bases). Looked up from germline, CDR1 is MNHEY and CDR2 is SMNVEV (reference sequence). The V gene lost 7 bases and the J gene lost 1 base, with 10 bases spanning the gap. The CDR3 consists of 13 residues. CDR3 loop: CASTGGRNTEAFF. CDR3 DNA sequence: TGTGCCAGCACCGGGGGTCGGAACACTGAAGCTTTCTTT.

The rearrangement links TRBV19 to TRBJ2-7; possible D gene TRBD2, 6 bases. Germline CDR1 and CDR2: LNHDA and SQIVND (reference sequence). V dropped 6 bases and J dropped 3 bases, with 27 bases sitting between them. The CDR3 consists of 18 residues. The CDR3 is CASSSNALGGAEYYEQYF. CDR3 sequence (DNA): TGTGCCAGTAGCTCTAACGCTCTAGGAGGGGCCGAGTACTACGAGCAGTACTTC.

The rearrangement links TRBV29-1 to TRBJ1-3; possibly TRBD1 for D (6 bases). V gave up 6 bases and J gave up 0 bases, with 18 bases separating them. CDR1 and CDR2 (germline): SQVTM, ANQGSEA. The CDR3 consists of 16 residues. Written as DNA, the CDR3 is TGCAGCGTCGGACCGCGGACAGCGAGCTCTGGAAACACCATATATTTT. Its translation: CSVGPRTASSGNTIYF. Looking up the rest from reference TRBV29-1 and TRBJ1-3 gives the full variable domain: SAVISQKPSRDICQRGTSLTIQCQVDSQVTMMFWYRQQPGQSLTLIATANQGSEATYESGFVIDKFPISRPNLTFSTLTVSNMSPEDSSIYLCSVGPRTASSGNTIYFGEGSWLTVV.

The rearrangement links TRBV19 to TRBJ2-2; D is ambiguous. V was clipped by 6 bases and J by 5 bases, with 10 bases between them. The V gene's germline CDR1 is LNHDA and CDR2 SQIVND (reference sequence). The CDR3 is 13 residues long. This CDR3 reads CASSHRVTGELFF. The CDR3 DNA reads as TGTGCCAGTAGCCATCGGGTGACCGGGGAGCTGTTTTTT.

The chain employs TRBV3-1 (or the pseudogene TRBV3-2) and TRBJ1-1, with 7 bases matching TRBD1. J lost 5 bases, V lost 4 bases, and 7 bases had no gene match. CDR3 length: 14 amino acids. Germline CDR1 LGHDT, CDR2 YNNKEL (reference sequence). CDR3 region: CASSLRQGTTEAFF. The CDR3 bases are TGTGCCAGCAGCCTTCGACAGGGCACGACTGAAGCTTTCTTT.

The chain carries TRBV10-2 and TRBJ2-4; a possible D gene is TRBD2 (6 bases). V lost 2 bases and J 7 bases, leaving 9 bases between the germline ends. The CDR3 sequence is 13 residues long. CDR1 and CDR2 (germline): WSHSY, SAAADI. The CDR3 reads CASSERGLNIQYF. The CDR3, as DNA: TGCGCCAGCAGTGAGAGGGGACTGAACATTCAGTACTTC.

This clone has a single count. CDR3 sequence (DNA): TGTGCCAGCAGCTTAAAACCTAGCGGCTACAATGAGCAGTTCTTC. It is translated as CASSLKPSGYNEQFF. The chain combines TRBV7-2 with TRBJ2-1; the match to TRBD2 covers 7 bases. V lost 2 bases and J lost 3; bases outside the gene matches: 4. The germline V gene encodes CDR1 SGHTA and CDR2 FQGNSA. This CDR3 is 15 amino acids long.

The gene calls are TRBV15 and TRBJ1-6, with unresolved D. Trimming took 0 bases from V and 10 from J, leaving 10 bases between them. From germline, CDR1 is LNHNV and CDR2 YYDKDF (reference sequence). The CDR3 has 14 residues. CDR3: CATSRDLGGSPLHF. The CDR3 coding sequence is TGTGCCACCAGCAGAGATCTGGGAGGCTCACCCCTCCACTTT.

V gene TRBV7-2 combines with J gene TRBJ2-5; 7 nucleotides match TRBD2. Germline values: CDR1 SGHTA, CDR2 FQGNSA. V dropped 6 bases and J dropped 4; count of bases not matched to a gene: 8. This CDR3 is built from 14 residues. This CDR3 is CASRFGWGGETQYF. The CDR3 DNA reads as TGTGCCAGCAGGTTCGGTTGGGGGGGAGAGACCCAGTACTTC.